The 13 T cell receptor beta chains listed next were all sequenced from one sample in a study of blood T cell repertoires in COVID-19. Libraries were prepared by immunoSEQ multiplex PCR; TCRdb keeps only in-frame clonotypes and omits some of them. This table holds 250,000 to 300,000 clones, roughly nine tenths found once. The sequencing sample was made of PBMCs or T cells enriched from blood (not recorded which). Receptor source: a human donor in a cohort exposed to, infected with or recovered from COVID-19 (not recorded which). The donor label of this sample is uncertain.

This chain uses TRBV2 with TRBJ1-2; a possible D gene is TRBD1 (5 bases). Germline V gene sequence: CDR1 SNHLY, CDR2 FYNNEI. V lost 7 bases to trimming and J lost 7 bases, with 19 bases between them. This CDR3 spans 14 amino acids. CDR3 sequence reads: CASTEGRGWPGYTF. The DNA of the CDR3 is TGTGCCAGCACGGAGGGGAGGGGCTGGCCTGGCTACACCTTC.

This clone was recorded once. The chain joins TRBV5-1 to TRBJ2-1, with 13 bases lining up with TRBD2. This CDR3 has 14 residues. V shed 4 bases and J 7 bases; nucleotides not matched to a gene: 2. Per germline, CDR1 SGHRS and CDR2 YFSETQ. Here the CDR3 DNA reads TGCGCCAGCAGCAAGGGACTAGCGGGGAATGAGCAGTTCTTC. The encoded protein is CASSKGLAGNEQFF.

Concerning this clone itself: The sample carries other DNA sequences with the same CDR3. The chain carries TRBV19 and TRBJ1-1; no clear D gene. The CDR3 length is 13 residues. Between the trimmed V and J ends, which lost 10 bases and 1 base, there was a span of 13 bases. CDR1 is LNHDA and CDR2 is SQIVND in the germline V gene (reference sequence). The CDR3 nucleotides are TGTGCCACCCGAGGTCCGGGGAACACTGAAGCTTTCTTT. It yields the protein CATRGPGNTEAFF.

The chain has TRBV11-3 and TRBJ2-7; D is unclear. Germline lookup yields CDR1 SGHNT and CDR2 YENEEA. Trimming cost V 7 bases and J 2 bases, with 18 bases left between them. The CDR3 length is 15 residues. DNA for the CDR3: TGTGCCAGCACCCCGAGAGAGATTTTCCCCTACGAGCAGTACTTC. This gives the protein CASTPREIFPYEQYF.

The chain employs TRBV19 and TRBJ1-6; 8 bases match TRBD1. CDR1 is LNHDA and CDR2 is SQIVND in the germline V gene (reference sequence). The CDR3 covers 17 residues. The V gene end was trimmed by 4 bases and the J gene end by 13 bases; junction bases not matched to a gene: 18. This CDR3 is CASSTFSGTGYGGPLHF. In nucleotides, the CDR3 is TGTGCCAGTAGTACGTTCTCCGGGACAGGTTACGGGGGCCCCCTCCACTTT.

The chain carries TRBV18 and TRBJ2-6; a weak D match, TRBD2 (6 bases). This CDR3 comprises 15 residues. Germline V gene lookup returns CDR1 KGHSH and CDR2 LQKENI. With 1 base removed from V and 2 bases from J, the gap between germline ends came to 6 bases. CDR3 bases: TGTGCCAGCTCACCACGGAGGGCTGGGGCCAACGTCCTGACTTTC. As protein: CASSPRRAGANVLTF. Full variable domain (outside the CDR3, taken from reference TRBV18 and TRBJ2-6): NAGVMQNPRHLVRRRGQEARLRCSPMKGHSHVYWYRQLPEEGLKFMVYLQKENIIDESGMPKERFSAEFPKEGPSILRIQQVVRGDSAAYFCASSPRRAGANVLTFGAGSRLTVL.

In DNA, the CDR3 is TGCGCCAGCAGCACTACCGGGGAGCTGTTTTTT. This translates into CASSTTGELFF. This rearrangement joins TRBV5-1 to TRBJ2-2; no clear D. Germline V gene sequence: CDR1 SGHRS, CDR2 YFSETQ. CDR3 size: 11 residues. Trimming shortened V by 4 bases and J by 5 bases, and 3 bases separated the two germline ends.

The sample holds one count of this clone. The chain combines TRBV2 with TRBJ1-3; 9 bases agree with TRBD1. The germline V gene has CDR1 SNHLY and CDR2 FYNNEI. This CDR3 has 16 amino acids. The ends lost 4 bases at V and 4 bases at J; junction bases unmatched: 8. CDR3 coding DNA: TGTGCCAGCAGTGGCCAACAGGGGGCTTACGGAAACACCATATATTTT. Its protein is CASSGQQGAYGNTIYF.

The J gene is TRBJ2-7, the V gene TRBV7-8; 9 bases map to TRBD2. In germline, CDR1 is SGHVS, CDR2 FQNEAQ. Losses at the gene ends were 2 bases for V and 4 bases for J; bases not matched to a gene: 6. This CDR3 has 15 amino acids. The CDR3 nucleotides read TGTGCCAGCAGCTTAAAGCTAGCGGGGATATACGAGCAGTACTTC. Encoded protein: CASSLKLAGIYEQYF.

The V and J genes are TRBV19 and TRBJ2-5; 15 nucleotides align to TRBD2. The CDR3 runs to 15 residues. V lost 4 bases to trimming and J lost 4 bases; unmatched junction nucleotides: 1. Per germline, CDR1 LNHDA and CDR2 SQIVND (reference sequence). The CDR3 sequence: CASSTGLAGGETQYF. CDR3 nucleotides: TGTGCCAGTAGTACGGGACTAGCGGGAGGAGAGACCCAGTACTTC.

V is TRBV7-9 and J is TRBJ1-1; 7 positions match TRBD1. The CDR3 loop spans 16 amino acids. In germline, CDR1 is SEHNR, CDR2 FQNEAQ (reference sequence). V lost 5 bases and J lost 4; bases outside the gene matches: 13. In DNA form, the CDR3 reads TGTGCCAGCAGCCGACGCACAGGGACAGTCACCACTGAAGCTTTCTTT. The encoded protein is CASSRRTGTVTTEAFF.

The chain has TRBV30 and TRBJ1-1, with TRBD1 matching over 10 bases. The V segment lost 2 bases and the J segment 1 base; nucleotides outside the gene matches: 4. The CDR3 sequence is 15 residues long. From germline, CDR1 is GTSNPN and CDR2 SVGIG (reference sequence). Here the CDR3 reads CAWSPWTGGNTEAFF. The CDR3 nucleotides read TGTGCCTGGAGTCCCTGGACAGGGGGGAACACTGAAGCTTTCTTT.

V and J are TRBV28 and TRBJ2-5; 9 bases are a match to TRBD2. V dropped 3 bases and J dropped 5; count of bases not matched to a gene: 4. The CDR3 has 14 residues. Germline values: CDR1 MDHEN, CDR2 SYDVKM. CDR3 nucleotide sequence: TGTGCCAGCAGTTTGGAGCTAGCGGGGGAGACCCAGTACTTC. Translated, it gives CASSLELAGETQYF.